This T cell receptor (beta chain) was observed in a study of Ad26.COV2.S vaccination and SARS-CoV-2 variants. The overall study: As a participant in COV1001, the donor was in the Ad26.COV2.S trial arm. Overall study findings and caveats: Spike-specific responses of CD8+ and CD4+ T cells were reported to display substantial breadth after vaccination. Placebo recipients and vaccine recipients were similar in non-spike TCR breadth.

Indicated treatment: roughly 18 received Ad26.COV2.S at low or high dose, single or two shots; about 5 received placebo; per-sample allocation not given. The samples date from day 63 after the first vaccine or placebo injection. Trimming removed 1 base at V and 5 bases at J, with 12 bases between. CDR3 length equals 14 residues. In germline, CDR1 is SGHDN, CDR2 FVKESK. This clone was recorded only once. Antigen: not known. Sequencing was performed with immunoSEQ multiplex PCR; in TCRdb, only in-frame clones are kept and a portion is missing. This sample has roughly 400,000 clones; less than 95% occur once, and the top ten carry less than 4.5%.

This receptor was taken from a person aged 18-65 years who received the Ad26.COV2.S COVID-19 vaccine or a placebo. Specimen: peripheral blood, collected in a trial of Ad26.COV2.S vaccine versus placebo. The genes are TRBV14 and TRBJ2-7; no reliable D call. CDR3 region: CASSQGGFGHEQYF. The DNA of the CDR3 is TGTGCCAGCAGCCAAGGGGGATTTGGACACGAGCAGTACTTC.